These 22 T cell receptor beta chains were sequenced from one sample in a study of blood T cell repertoires in COVID-19. Profiled with immunoSEQ multiplex PCR; TCRdb holds only in-frame clones, not every one. The data contain about 120,000 clones, around nine tenths of them seen just once; the ten biggest clones take up about 2.1%. Material for sequencing was peripheral blood. The receptors derive from a woman in her forties or fifties with acute or convalescent COVID-19.

The chain links TRBV25-1 to TRBJ1-1; D is unclear. V was clipped by 6 bases and J by 3 bases, with 8 bases between them. The CDR3 is made up of 12 amino acids. Germline CDR1 is MGHDK and CDR2 is SYGVNS. The CDR3 sequence: CASRWEYTEAFF. The DNA of the CDR3 is TGTGCCAGCAGATGGGAGTACACTGAAGCTTTCTTT.

The rearrangement links TRBV24-1 to TRBJ1-5, with D hard to call. Trimming left V 1 base short and J 1 base short, with 4 bases between. The CDR3 extends over 14 amino acids. Per the germline V gene, CDR1 is KGHDR and CDR2 is SFDVKD. The CDR3: CATSDFRSNQPQHF. Here the CDR3 DNA reads TGTGCCACCAGTGATTTCCGGAGCAATCAGCCCCAGCATTTT.

The rearrangement joins TRBV7-9 to TRBJ1-1; D is unclear. V lost 4 bases to trimming and J lost 11 bases, with 11 bases between them. Germline CDR1 reads SEHNR; CDR2 reads FQNEAQ (reference sequence). The CDR3 contains 11 residues. The CDR3 reads CASSWRETAFF. CDR3 nucleotide sequence: TGTGCCAGCAGCTGGCGGGAGACGGCTTTCTTT.

The chain is built from TRBV4-1 and TRBJ2-7, with D maybe TRBD1 (5 bases). CDR3 size: 16 residues. Per the germline V gene, CDR1 is MGHRA and CDR2 is YSYEKL. Trimming left V 4 bases short and J 0 bases short, with 16 bases between. CDR3 region: CASSPLTAPSSYEQYF. CDR3 DNA sequence: TGCGCCAGCAGCCCGCTGACAGCCCCGAGCTCCTACGAGCAGTACTTC.

The CDR3 DNA follows: TGTGCCAGCAGTTTATGGGACAGGGCTTTTTCTAATTCACCCCTCCACTTT. As protein: CASSLWDRAFSNSPLHF. V and J are TRBV27 and TRBJ1-6; TRBD1 matches 9 bases. CDR1 is MNHEY and CDR2 is SMNVEV in the germline V gene (reference sequence). This CDR3 has 17 amino acids. The J segment lost 6 bases and the V segment lost 1 base, leaving 7 bases of the junction unmatched.

J is TRBJ1-5 and V is TRBV29-1, with no clear D. Germline CDR1 and CDR2: SQVTM and ANQGSEA. This CDR3 is 12 amino acids long. Trimming cost V 7 bases and J 7 bases, with 14 bases left between them. The chain's CDR3 is CSAAGIGQPQHF. The CDR3 DNA follows: TGCAGCGCCGCGGGCATCGGCCAGCCCCAGCATTTT.

The chain links TRBV5-1 to TRBJ2-1; 13 nucleotides agree with TRBD2. CDR1 and CDR2 from the germline V gene are SGHRS and YFSETQ. V dropped 4 bases and J dropped 10; count of bases not matched to a gene: 8. The CDR3 runs 15 residues. CDR3 bases: TGCGCCAGCAGCGACCAGACTAGCGGGGGGACCGAGCAGTTCTTC. This translates into CASSDQTSGGTEQFF.

The chain carries TRBV10-1 and TRBJ1-1; TRBD1 agrees at 9 bases. Germline trimming cut 6 bases from V and 12 bases from J; bases unmatched to any gene: 17. The CDR3 is 15 amino acids. The V gene's germline CDR1 is WNHNN and CDR2 SYGVQD (reference sequence). Here the CDR3 reads CASSQKGQGIGRTFF. In DNA form, the CDR3 reads TGCGCCAGCAGCCAAAAGGGACAGGGAATCGGTCGTACTTTCTTT.

This rearrangement joins TRBV24-1 to TRBJ2-7; 8 bases are shared with TRBD1. The CDR3 has 13 amino acids. Germline CDR1 is KGHDR and CDR2 is SFDVKD. J was trimmed by 6 bases and V by 4 bases; bases with no gene match: 4. CDR3 sequence: CATSEPQGVEQYF. The CDR3 bases are TGTGCCACCAGTGAACCACAGGGGGTCGAGCAGTACTTC.

The V gene is TRBV30, the J gene TRBJ1-2; D unclear. CDR3 length: 9 residues. The germline CDR1 and CDR2 sequences are GTSNPN and SVGIG (reference sequence). The CDR3 loop is CAGERGYTF. In DNA, the CDR3 is TGTGCTGGCGAGCGGGGCTACACCTTC.

This rearrangement joins TRBV4-3 to TRBJ2-1, with 8 positions matching TRBD2. Unmatched junction bases numbered 14, after V lost 0 bases and J lost 4 bases. The CDR3 has 19 residues. Germline CDR1 is LGHNA and CDR2 is YSLEER. CDR3 residues: CASSQDVLGFAGGYNEQFF. CDR3 nucleotide sequence: TGCGCCAGCAGCCAAGATGTCCTAGGGTTTGCGGGAGGATACAATGAGCAGTTCTTC.

This clone was observed once. The gene calls are TRBV7-2 and TRBJ2-7; D is ambiguous. V was shortened by 2 bases and J by 1 base, with 6 bases between the two germline ends. Germline assignment: CDR1 SGHTA and CDR2 FQGNSA. The CDR3 runs to 13 residues. CDR3 residues: CASSLYESYEQYF. In nucleotides, the CDR3 is TGTGCCAGCAGCTTATATGAGTCCTACGAGCAGTACTTC.

The CDR3 is CATLTGTGGIKAGELFF. The CDR3 DNA sequence: TGTGCCACTCTAACCGGGACAGGGGGAATTAAAGCGGGGGAGCTGTTTTTT. This rearrangement joins TRBV24-1 to TRBJ2-2; 11 nucleotides match TRBD1. The CDR3 is made up of 17 amino acids. V lost 10 bases and J lost 8; bases outside the gene matches: 17. Germline V gives CDR1 KGHDR, CDR2 SFDVKD.

V usage is TRBV19 and J usage is TRBJ2-2; D not resolved. CDR3 length: 13 amino acids. The V end lost 9 bases, the J end lost 1 base, and 9 bases lay between the germline ends. Germline assignment: CDR1 LNHDA and CDR2 SQIVND (reference sequence). In DNA, the CDR3 is TGTGCCAGCCGACTGGGGAACACCGGGGAGCTGTTTTTT. It translates to CASRLGNTGELFF.

In this sample, this clone turned up once. The V gene is TRBV24-1, the J gene TRBJ1-4; D remains ambiguous. CDR1 and CDR2 (germline): KGHDR, SFDVKD. CDR3 size: 12 residues. V lost 5 bases and J 5 bases, leaving 5 bases between the germline ends. CDR3 protein: CATSAQNEKLFF. The CDR3 region has the DNA TGTGCCACCAGTGCCCAGAATGAAAAACTGTTTTTT.

The V call is TRBV10-1, the J call TRBJ2-4; D ambiguous. V was pared by 5 bases and J by 1 base, with 15 bases between. The CDR3 has 16 amino acids. In germline, CDR1 is WNHNN, CDR2 SYGVQD (reference sequence). The CDR3: CASSILGRVAKNIQYF. Written as DNA, the CDR3 is TGCGCCAGCAGTATCCTCGGTCGAGTGGCCAAAAACATTCAGTACTTC.

This clone appeared once. CDR3 coding DNA: TGTGCCAGCAGCCAGCTGGACTCTAACGGCTACACCTTC. Translated: CASSQLDSNGYTF. This rearrangement joins TRBV3-1 (or the pseudogene TRBV3-2) to TRBJ1-2; D unclear. CDR1 and CDR2 from the germline V gene are LGHDT and YNNKEL (reference sequence). Trimming took off 3 bases at V and 8 bases at J, with 13 bases between the two ends. The CDR3 extends over 13 amino acids.

The chain carries TRBV11-2 and TRBJ1-6, with D uncertain. Germline V gene data show CDR1 as SGHAT and CDR2 as FQNNGV. This CDR3 comprises 13 residues. V was cut by 3 bases and J by 7 bases, with 7 bases left in between. The CDR3 nucleotides are TGTGCCAGCAGCTTCTTCAGAAATTCACCCCTCCACTTT. Protein sequence: CASSFFRNSPLHF.

The CDR3 DNA follows: TGTGCCAGCAGCCCTCCTCCGGGACTGGCTCCGGATACGCAGTATTTT. Its protein is CASSPPPGLAPDTQYF. The rearrangement joins TRBV14 to TRBJ2-3; tentative D call: TRBD2 (6 bases). This CDR3 contains 16 residues. Germline V gene lookup returns CDR1 SGHDN and CDR2 FVKESK. V was trimmed by 4 bases and J by 6 bases, leaving 20 bases between them.

V and J are TRBV18 and TRBJ2-2; tentative D call: TRBD1 (5 bases). Germline V gene lookup returns CDR1 KGHSH and CDR2 LQKENI. The CDR3 covers 16 residues. V lost 6 bases to trimming and J lost 1 base, with 15 bases between them. CDR3 nucleotide sequence: TGTGCCAGCTCCACATTAGGGGCAGAGAACACCGGGGAGCTGTTTTTT. Its translation is CASSTLGAENTGELFF. The variable domain in full, completed from reference TRBV18 and TRBJ2-2, reads NAGVMQNPRHLVRRRGQEARLRCSPMKGHSHVYWYRQLPEEGLKFMVYLQKENIIDESGMPKERFSAEFPKEGPSILRIQQVVRGDSAAYFCASSTLGAENTGELFFGEGSRLTVL.

A single count supports this clone. This chain uses TRBV10-1 with TRBJ1-2; 7 bases map to TRBD1. The germline gives CDR1 WNHNN, CDR2 SYGVQD (reference sequence). The ends lost 6 bases at V and 0 bases at J; junction bases unmatched: 7. The CDR3 spans 15 residues. This chain's CDR3 is CASSPGTATNYGYTF. The DNA of the CDR3 is TGCGCCAGCAGCCCGGGGACAGCCACTAACTATGGCTACACCTTC.

This chain links TRBV5-1 with TRBJ2-1; D not resolved. Germline V lookup: CDR1 SGHRS, CDR2 YFSETQ. The ends were cut back, 0 bases at V and 2 bases at J, with 15 bases in the middle. CDR3 size: 17 residues. In DNA form, the CDR3 reads TGCGCCAGCAGCTTGGCCTCTCGGCAGGCAACCTACAATGAGCAGTTCTTC. Encoded protein: CASSLASRQATYNEQFF.